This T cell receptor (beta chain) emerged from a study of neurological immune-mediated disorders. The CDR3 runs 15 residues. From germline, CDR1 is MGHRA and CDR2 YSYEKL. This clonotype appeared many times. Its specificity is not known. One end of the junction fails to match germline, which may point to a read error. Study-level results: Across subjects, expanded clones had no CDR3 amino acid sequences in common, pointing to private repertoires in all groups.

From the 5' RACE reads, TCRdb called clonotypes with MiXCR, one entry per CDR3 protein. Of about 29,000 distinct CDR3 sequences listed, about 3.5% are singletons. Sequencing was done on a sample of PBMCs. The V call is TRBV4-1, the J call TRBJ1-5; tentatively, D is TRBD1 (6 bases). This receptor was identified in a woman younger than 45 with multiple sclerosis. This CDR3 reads CASSQRTGQGQPQNF. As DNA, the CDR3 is TGCGCCAGCAGCCAGAGAACAGGGCAGGGGCAGCCCCAGAATTTT.